These 13 T cell receptor beta chains came from one sample sequenced in a study of prognosis after radiotherapy for stage I lung cancer. Multiplex PCR, run in two rounds, amplified TCR beta CDR3 from genomic DNA. Individual primers that were specific to each TRBV and TRBJ gene served in first-round PCR. One entry per CDR3 protein, called by TCRdb with MiXCR from the multiplex PCR reads. The data contain approximately 10,000 distinct CDR3 sequences, roughly a third of them singletons. Material: PBMCs, obtained before or after stereotactic body radiation therapy (not recorded which). The receptors were gathered from a donor aged 50 or older with non-small cell lung cancer.

Note on this clonotype: A much larger clone differs from this one at a single base, so this may be a read error. The V and J genes are TRBV5-1 and TRBJ1-4; D is unclear. The germline gives CDR1 SGHRS, CDR2 YFSETQ. The CDR3 runs 15 residues. Trimming took off 0 bases at V and 7 bases at J, with 13 bases between the two ends. Here the CDR3 reads CASSLGWPRGEKLFF. CDR3 bases: TGCGCCAGCAGCTTGGGGTGGCCCCGGGGTGAAAAACTGTTTTTT.

The rearrangement uses TRBV28 and TRBJ2-7; 9 bases are shared with TRBD1. Trimming took 3 bases from V and 4 from J; bases not matched to a gene: 10. The CDR3 is made up of 16 amino acids. CDR1 is MDHEN and CDR2 is SYDVKM in the germline V gene. The CDR3 protein is CASSLGPGQGSYEQYF. The CDR3 region has the DNA TGTGCCAGCAGTTTGGGACCGGGACAGGGTTCTTACGAGCAGTACTTC.

This clonotype came up once. Since no conserved phenylalanine or tryptophan closes the CDR3, a read error is the likely cause. The chain uses TRBV6-2 or TRBV6-3 and TRBJ1-2; 8 bases fit TRBD1. Germline lookup yields CDR1 MNHEY and CDR2 SVGEGT. The length of the CDR3 is 15 residues. The CDR3 region is CASSTRTGRAYGYTV. The CDR3 DNA sequence: TGTGCCAGCAGTACCCGGACAGGGAGGGCCTATGGATACACCGTC.

Of note for this clonotype: A read error may produce the germline difference seen at one junction end. The V and J genes are TRBV11-2 and TRBJ2-7; possible D gene TRBD1, 7 bases. The CDR3 spans 13 residues. CDR1 SGHAT and CDR2 FQNNGV come from the germline V gene. CDR3 sequence reads: CASSLDYRGEFTF. As DNA, the CDR3 is TGTGCCAGCAGCTTGGACTACAGGGGAGAGTTTACCTTC.

This clonotype is classed as medium-sized (0.01 to 0.1%). The chain carries TRBV11-2 and TRBJ2-3, with D perhaps TRBD2 (6 bases). The CDR3 has 16 residues. V was trimmed by 5 bases and J by 0 bases, leaving 15 bases between them. In germline, CDR1 is SGHAT, CDR2 FQNNGV. CDR3 region: CASSAGAGSSTDTQYF. The CDR3 DNA follows: TGTGCCAGCAGCGCCGGGGCCGGGAGTAGCACAGATACGCAGTATTTT.

This clonotype was recorded at least ten times. V usage is TRBV20-1 and J usage is TRBJ2-3; no clear D gene. V lost 6 bases, J lost 8 bases, and 15 bases lay in between. The V gene's germline CDR1 is DFQATT and CDR2 SNEGSKA (reference sequence). The CDR3 length is 12 residues. CDR3 in amino acids: CSAPLGVATQYF. The CDR3 DNA sequence: TGCAGTGCCCCCCTTGGAGTTGCTACGCAGTATTTT.

J is TRBJ2-5 and V is TRBV28, with 9 bases lining up with TRBD2. The ends lost 7 bases at V and 6 bases at J; junction bases unmatched: 12. This CDR3 comprises 15 residues. Germline V gene lookup returns CDR1 MDHEN and CDR2 SYDVKM. The CDR3 DNA is TGTGCCAGCAAAATTGCTGGCGGGAGGGCGCAGACCCAGTACTTC. Translating it yields CASKIAGGRAQTQYF.

With regard to this clonotype: This may be a read error, as it is one base from a much larger clone. The CDR3 DNA reads TGTGCCAGTACTATGGTCGGGAGCTCTGGGGACAACGTCCTGACTTTC. It translates to CASTMVGSSGDNVLTF. V is TRBV19 and J is TRBJ2-6, with TRBD2 as a possible D gene (6 bases). This CDR3 contains 16 residues. Germline V CDR1 and CDR2: LNHDA, SQIVND (reference sequence).

This clonotype was counted ten times or more. The chain joins TRBV7-9 to TRBJ2-3, with D unresolved. The germline gives CDR1 SEHNR, CDR2 FQNEAQ (reference sequence). The V and J ends lost 11 bases and 6 bases respectively, with 15 bases between them. This CDR3 spans 12 amino acids. The CDR3 loop is CALQSPPDTQYF. The DNA of the CDR3 is TGTGCCCTACAAAGTCCCCCCGATACGCAGTATTTT.

The chain joins TRBV19 to TRBJ2-3, with a weak D call TRBD2 (6 bases). The ends were cut back, 10 bases at V and 0 bases at J, with 26 bases in the middle. Germline-derived CDR1 and CDR2 are LNHDA and SQIVND (reference sequence). The CDR3 is 18 amino acids. CDR3 nucleotide sequence: TGTGCCAATACAACCGACCGTTCGATAGCGGCTAGCACAGATACGCAGTATTTT. Protein: CANTTDRSIAASTDTQYF.

The rearrangement joins TRBV12-3 or TRBV12-4 to TRBJ1-2, with D perhaps TRBD1 (5 bases). V dropped 7 bases and J dropped 10 bases, with 31 bases sitting between them. The CDR3 has 17 amino acids. CDR3: CASNQLPRGIFDYFYTF. For the CDR3, the DNA is TGTGCCAGCAACCAATTACCAAGGGGCATTTTCGACTATTTCTACACCTTC.

This clonotype was observed many times. The chain has TRBV30 and TRBJ1-1; possible D gene TRBD1, 6 bases. V was clipped by 3 bases and J by 0 bases, with 11 bases between them. The CDR3 loop spans 14 amino acids. Looked up from germline, CDR1 is GTSNPN and CDR2 is SVGIG (reference sequence). CDR3 in DNA: TGTGCCTGGAGCCCGGGACATCTGAACACTGAAGCTTTCTTT. This gives the protein CAWSPGHLNTEAFF. The variable domain in full, with the rest retrieved from reference TRBV30 and TRBJ1-1, is SQTIHQWPATLVQPVGSPLSLECTVEGTSNPNLYWYRQAAGRGLQLLFYSVGIGQISSEVPQNLSASRPQDRQFILSSKKLLLSDSGFYLCAWSPGHLNTEAFFGQGTRLTVV.

By sample fraction, this clonotype is medium-sized. The junction departs from germline at one end; a sequencing error may be responsible. This sequence joins TRBV12-5 and TRBJ1-1, with unresolved D. The CDR3 runs to 14 residues. Germline CDR1 and CDR2: LGHNT and FRNRAP. CDR3 in amino acids: CASALGGRNTEAFF. The CDR3 nucleotides read TGTGCTAGTGCTTTGGGAGGGAGGAACACTGAAGCTTTCTTT.